The clone carrying this T cell receptor beta chain was detected many times. Its specificity is not known. TCRdb recomputed calls from the 5' RACE reads with MiXCR, one row per CDR3 protein. The sample includes tens of thousands of distinct CDR3 sequences, approximately 26% seen only once; the top ten take around 2.1%. Study-wide points: In terms of TCR gene usage, tumor memory CD4+ T cells clustered together with blood and lymph node memory CD4+ cells, as well as with lymph node naive CD4+ cells. The larger-cohort validation was restricted to a single TCR beta V-J rearrangement rather than whole repertoires. Tumor Tregs overlapped most with tumor, then blood, naive CD4+ cells.

The V gene's germline CDR1 is SGHVS and CDR2 FNYEAQ. The length of the CDR3 is 15 residues. J was trimmed by 5 bases and V by 3 bases; bases with no gene match: 9. Treg sorting used a CD4+CD25+CD127-/low gate. This receptor was identified in a female donor with breast cancer. Specimen: tumor-infiltrating Tregs sorted from the breast tumor. The V gene is TRBV7-6, the J gene TRBJ2-5, with 7 bases fitting TRBD1. DNA for the CDR3: TGTGCCAGCAGCTTTCAACCGGGACAGTTGGAGACCCAGTACTTC. Protein: CASSFQPGQLETQYF.